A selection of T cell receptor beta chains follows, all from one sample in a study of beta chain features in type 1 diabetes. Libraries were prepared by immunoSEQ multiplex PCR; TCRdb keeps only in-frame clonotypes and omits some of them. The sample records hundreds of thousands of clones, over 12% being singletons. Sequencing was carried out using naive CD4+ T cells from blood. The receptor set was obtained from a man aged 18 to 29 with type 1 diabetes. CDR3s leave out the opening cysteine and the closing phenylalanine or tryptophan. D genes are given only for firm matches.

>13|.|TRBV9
ASSVGGTTNEKLF
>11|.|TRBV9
ASSVEVELEAF
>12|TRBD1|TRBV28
ASSFDRGNQPQH
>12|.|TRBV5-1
ASSLGGSGNEQF
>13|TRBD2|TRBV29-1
SVERTSGGYNEQF
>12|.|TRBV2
ASRTDGSSYEQY
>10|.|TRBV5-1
ASSLDGSPLH
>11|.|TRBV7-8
ASSLNRDNEQF
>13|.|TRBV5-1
ASSFQTLNTGELF
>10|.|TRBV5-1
ASSLRSNEQY
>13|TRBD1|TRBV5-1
ASSLGTGINQPQH
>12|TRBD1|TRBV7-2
ASSLRQGNEKLF
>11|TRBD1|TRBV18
ASSPDRDTEAF
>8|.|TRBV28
ASSLNEQY
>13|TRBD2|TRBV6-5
ASTSFTGGLYEQY
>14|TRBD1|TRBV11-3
ASSVRTGASYNEQF
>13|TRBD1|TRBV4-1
ASSEMTGVNSPLH
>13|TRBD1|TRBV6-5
ASSYPDRGLETQY
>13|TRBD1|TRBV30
AWSAGTGTPYGYT
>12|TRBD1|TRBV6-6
ASTADRANYGYT
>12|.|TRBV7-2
ASSPGRLKETQY
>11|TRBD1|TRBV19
ASRWDRYNEQF
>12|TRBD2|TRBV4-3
ASSLSAGADTQY
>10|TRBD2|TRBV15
ATSGGLYEQY
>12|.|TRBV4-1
ASSQLLDGDEQF
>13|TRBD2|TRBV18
ASSPLAGGAETQY
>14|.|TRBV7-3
ASSPGRGQGNYEQY
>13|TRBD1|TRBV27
ASSPLGRGHTEAF
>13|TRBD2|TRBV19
ASSIDLAGRREQF
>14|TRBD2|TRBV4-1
ASRWTSGDSSYEQY
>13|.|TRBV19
ASSSQASGANVLT
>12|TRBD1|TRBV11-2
ASRRTGSIDTQY
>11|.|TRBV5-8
ASSTADFNEQF
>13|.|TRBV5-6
ASSIGASSYNEQF
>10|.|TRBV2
ASSLEADTQY
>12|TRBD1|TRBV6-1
ASSGQGAGETQY
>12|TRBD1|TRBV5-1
ASSFVGQGYEQY
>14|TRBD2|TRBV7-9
ASSPGGSGRYETQY
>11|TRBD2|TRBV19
ASRVMTSGRQY
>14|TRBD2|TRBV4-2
ASSPTRLAGGYEQY
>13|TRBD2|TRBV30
AWSEVGGPGYEQY
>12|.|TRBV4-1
ASSQVGGVQGYT
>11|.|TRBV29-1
SVEDRGSGTQY
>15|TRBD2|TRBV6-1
ASSEALLAGNTGELF
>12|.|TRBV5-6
ASSLPWGDYGYT
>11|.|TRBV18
ASSPPSGNEQY
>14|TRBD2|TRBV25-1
ASSDSSGRATYEQY
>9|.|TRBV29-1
SASVQETQY
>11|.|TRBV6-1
ATLRGAGEKLF